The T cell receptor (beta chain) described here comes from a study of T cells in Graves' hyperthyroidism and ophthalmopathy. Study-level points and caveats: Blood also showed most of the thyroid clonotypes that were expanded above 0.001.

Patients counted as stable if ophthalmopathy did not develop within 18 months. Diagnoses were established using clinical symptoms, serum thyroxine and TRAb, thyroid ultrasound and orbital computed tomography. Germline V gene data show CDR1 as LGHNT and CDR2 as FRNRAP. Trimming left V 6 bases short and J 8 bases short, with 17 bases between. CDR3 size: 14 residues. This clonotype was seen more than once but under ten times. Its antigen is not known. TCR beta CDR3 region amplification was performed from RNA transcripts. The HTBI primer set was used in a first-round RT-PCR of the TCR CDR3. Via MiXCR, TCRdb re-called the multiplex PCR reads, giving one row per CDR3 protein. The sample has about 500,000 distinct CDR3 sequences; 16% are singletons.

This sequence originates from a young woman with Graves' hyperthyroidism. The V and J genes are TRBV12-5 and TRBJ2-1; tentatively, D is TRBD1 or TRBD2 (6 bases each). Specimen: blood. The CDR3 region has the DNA TGTGCTAGTGGGAAGGACTTCGGGGGCGATGAGCAGTTCTTC. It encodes CASGKDFGGDEQFF.